One sample yielded the 12 T cell receptor beta chains listed below, sequenced in a study of cytomegalovirus exposure and HLA in healthy donors. Sequencing was performed with immunoSEQ multiplex PCR; in TCRdb, only in-frame clones are kept and a portion is missing. Of 150,000 to 200,000 clones detected, roughly 80% appear once; the ten largest clones hold approximately 7%. The sample taken for sequencing was PBMCs. These receptors were collected from a man between 18 and 29 years old in good health and CMV-seropositive.

This chain uses TRBV7-8 with TRBJ2-7; tentatively, D is TRBD2 (6 bases). The germline V gene has CDR1 SGHVS and CDR2 FQNEAQ. The CDR3 is made up of 15 amino acids. V lost 5 bases to trimming and J lost 0 bases, with 14 bases between them. DNA for the CDR3: TGTGCCAGCAGCGATTACGGGGGAAACTCCTACGAGCAGTACTTC. Translating it yields CASSDYGGNSYEQYF. Using reference TRBV7-8 and TRBJ2-7 for the parts outside the CDR3, the full variable domain is GAGVSQSPRYKVAKRGQDVALRCDPISGHVSLFWYQQALGQGPEFLTYFQNEAQLDKSGLPSDRFFAERPEGSVSTLKIQRTQQEDSAVYLCASSDYGGNSYEQYFGPGTRLTVT.

J is TRBJ2-1 and V is TRBV2; D is perhaps TRBD2 (5 bases). CDR1 is SNHLY, CDR2 FYNNEI, per germline. The CDR3 contains 13 residues. Trimming stripped 3 bases from V and 8 bases from J, with 11 bases between. The CDR3 region is CASSDGLGDEQFF. CDR3 nucleotides: TGTGCCAGCAGTGATGGGCTCGGGGATGAGCAGTTCTTC.

The table lists this clone with a count of one. The rearrangement links TRBV19 to TRBJ1-1; D gene unclear. The CDR3 totals 14 residues. Germline V gives CDR1 LNHDA, CDR2 SQIVND (reference sequence). The V gene lost 8 bases and the J gene lost 0 bases, with 13 bases spanning the gap. The CDR3 DNA sequence: TGTGCCAGTGCCGGGGTATACATGAACACTGAAGCTTTCTTT. Protein sequence: CASAGVYMNTEAFF.

This clone was counted only a few times. V usage is TRBV2 and J usage is TRBJ1-2; TRBD1 matches at 8 bases. This CDR3 has 13 amino acids. CDR1 SNHLY and CDR2 FYNNEI come from the germline V gene. Trimming cost V 4 bases and J 6 bases; bases outside gene matches: 4. The CDR3 spells CASSVKQGDGYTF. CDR3 in DNA: TGTGCCAGCAGTGTAAAACAGGGGGATGGCTACACCTTC.

This rearrangement joins TRBV4-2 to TRBJ2-1, with 8 nucleotides matching TRBD1. Germline-derived CDR1 and CDR2 are LGHNA and YNFKEQ. The CDR3 spans 15 residues. After removal of 2 bases from V and 8 bases from J, the junction contained 8 bases not matched to a gene. The CDR3 reads CASSQQNRGFDEQFF. For the CDR3, the DNA is TGTGCCAGCAGCCAACAGAACAGGGGGTTCGATGAGCAGTTCTTC.

The rearrangement joins TRBV5-1 to TRBJ2-1; D perhaps matches TRBD2 (6 bases). This CDR3 region has 13 residues. Trimming pared 0 bases from V and 5 bases from J, leaving 6 bases between. The germline V gene encodes CDR1 SGHRS and CDR2 YFSETQ. In DNA, the CDR3 is TGCGCCAGCAGCTTGGGGACTAACAATGAGCAGTTCTTC. This sequence encodes CASSLGTNNEQFF.

The chain recombines TRBV2 with TRBJ1-5, with D unresolved. From germline, CDR1 is SNHLY and CDR2 FYNNEI. V lost 7 bases, J lost 6 bases, and 10 bases lay in between. The CDR3 runs to 12 residues. The CDR3 protein is CASNSRSQPQHF. CDR3 bases: TGTGCCAGCAATAGCCGAAGTCAGCCCCAGCATTTT.

The chain has TRBV10-3 and TRBJ2-3; 7 bases fit TRBD2. The CDR3 is made up of 17 amino acids. V shed 4 bases, J shed 2 bases, and the junction held 12 bases outside the gene matches. In germline, CDR1 is ENHRY, CDR2 SYGVKD. DNA for the CDR3: TGTGCCATCAGTGGCGATGTGGCTAGCGGATTCACAGATACGCAGTATTTT. This codes for CAISGDVASGFTDTQYF.

The chain employs TRBV9 and TRBJ1-1, with 8 positions matching TRBD1. This CDR3 is 15 amino acids long. V trimming: 2 bases; J trimming: 2 bases; junction bases outside the gene matches: 5. The germline gives CDR1 SGDLS, CDR2 YYNGEE. CDR3 sequence: CASSVTGGPNTEAFF. As DNA, the CDR3 is TGTGCCAGCAGCGTCACAGGGGGGCCCAACACTGAAGCTTTCTTT.

V usage is TRBV12-5 and J usage is TRBJ2-1; 7 positions match TRBD1. Germline V gives CDR1 LGHNT, CDR2 FRNRAP. This CDR3 region has 16 residues. V dropped 2 bases and J dropped 0; count of bases not matched to a gene: 4. The CDR3 region has the DNA TGTGCTAGTGGTTTGTCAGCAGGGGGCTCCTACAATGAGCAGTTCTTC. Amino acids: CASGLSAGGSYNEQFF.

The chain joins TRBV19 to TRBJ2-1; D perhaps matches TRBD2 (6 bases). The CDR3 is made up of 15 amino acids. Between the trimmed V and J ends, which lost 2 bases and 3 bases, there was a span of 11 bases. The germline gives CDR1 LNHDA, CDR2 SQIVND (reference sequence). CDR3 region: CASSIRRADYNEQFF. DNA of the CDR3: TGTGCCAGTAGTATAAGGAGGGCAGACTACAATGAGCAGTTCTTC.

The chain employs TRBV6-1 and TRBJ1-5, with TRBD1 as a possible D gene (6 bases). Germline-derived CDR1 and CDR2 are MNHNS and SASEGT. Trimming shortened V by 7 bases and J by 5 bases, and 18 bases separated the two germline ends. The CDR3 is 15 residues long. CDR3 DNA: TGTGCCAGCAACGACAGGCTGGGATCCCATCAGCCCCAGCATTTT. Protein product: CASNDRLGSHQPQHF.